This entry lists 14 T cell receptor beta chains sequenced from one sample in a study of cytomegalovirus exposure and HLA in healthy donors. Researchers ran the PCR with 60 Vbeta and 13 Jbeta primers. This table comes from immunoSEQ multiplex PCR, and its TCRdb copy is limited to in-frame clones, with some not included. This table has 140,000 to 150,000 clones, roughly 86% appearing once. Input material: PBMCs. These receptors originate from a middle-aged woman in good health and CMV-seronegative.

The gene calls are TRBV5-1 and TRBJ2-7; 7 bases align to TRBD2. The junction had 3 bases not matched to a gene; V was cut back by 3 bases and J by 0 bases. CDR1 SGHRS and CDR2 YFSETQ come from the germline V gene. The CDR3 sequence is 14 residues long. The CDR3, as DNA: TGCGCCAGCAGCTCTACGGGGGGCTCCTACGAGCAGTACTTC. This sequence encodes CASSSTGGSYEQYF.

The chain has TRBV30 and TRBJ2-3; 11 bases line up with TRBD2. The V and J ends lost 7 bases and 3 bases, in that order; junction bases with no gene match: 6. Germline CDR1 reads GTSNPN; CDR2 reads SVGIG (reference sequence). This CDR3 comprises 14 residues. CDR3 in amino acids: CAFIAGGPTDTQYF. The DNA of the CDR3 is TGTGCCTTTATAGCGGGAGGGCCGACAGATACGCAGTATTTT.

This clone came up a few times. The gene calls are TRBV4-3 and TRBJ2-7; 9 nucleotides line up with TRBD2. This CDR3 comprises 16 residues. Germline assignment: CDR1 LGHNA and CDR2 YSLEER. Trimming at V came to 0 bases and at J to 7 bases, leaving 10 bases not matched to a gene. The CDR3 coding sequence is TGCGCCAGCAGCCAAGATCAGGCGGGAGGGCCTGGAGAGCAGTACTTC. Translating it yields CASSQDQAGGPGEQYF.

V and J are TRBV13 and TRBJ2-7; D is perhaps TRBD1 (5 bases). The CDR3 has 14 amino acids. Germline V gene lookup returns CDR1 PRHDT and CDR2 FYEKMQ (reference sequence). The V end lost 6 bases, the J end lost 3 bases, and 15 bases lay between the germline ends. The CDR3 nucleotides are TGTGCCAGCAGACTTCAGGGAAAAGGCTACGAGCAGTACTTC. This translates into CASRLQGKGYEQYF.

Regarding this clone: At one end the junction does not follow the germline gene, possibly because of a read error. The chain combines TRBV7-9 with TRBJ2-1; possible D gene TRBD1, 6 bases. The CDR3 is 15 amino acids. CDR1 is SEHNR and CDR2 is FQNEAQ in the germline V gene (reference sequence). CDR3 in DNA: TGTTCCAGCAGCTTAGCGTCAGGGGTCTACAATGAGCAGTTCTTC. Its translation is CSSSLASGVYNEQFF.

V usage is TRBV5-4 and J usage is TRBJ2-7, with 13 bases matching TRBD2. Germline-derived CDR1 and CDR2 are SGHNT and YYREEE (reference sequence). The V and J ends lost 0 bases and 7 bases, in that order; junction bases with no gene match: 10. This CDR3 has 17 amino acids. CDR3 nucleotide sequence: TGTGCCAGCAGCTTGGTACTAGCGGGAGGGCGGGGGAGGGAGCAGTACTTC. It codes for CASSLVLAGGRGREQYF.

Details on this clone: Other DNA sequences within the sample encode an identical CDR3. The CDR3 nucleotides are TGCGCCAGCTCGTTCGGGAACACCGGGGAGCTGTTTTTT. Its translation: CASSFGNTGELFF. The chain carries TRBV5-1 and TRBJ2-2, with no clear D. Germline loops: CDR1 SGHRS, CDR2 YFSETQ. With 7 bases removed from V and 1 base from J, the gap between germline ends came to 8 bases. CDR3 length: 13 amino acids.

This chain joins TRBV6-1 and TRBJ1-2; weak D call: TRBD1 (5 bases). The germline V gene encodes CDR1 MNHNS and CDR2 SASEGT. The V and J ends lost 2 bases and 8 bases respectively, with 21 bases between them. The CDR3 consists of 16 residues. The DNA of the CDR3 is TGTGCCAGCAGTGAAATTGGGGCCCCGGGTATCTTCGGCTACACCTTC. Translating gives CASSEIGAPGIFGYTF.

The CDR3 sequence is CASSLGGRAQDTQYF. The CDR3 region has the DNA TGTGCCAGCAGCTTGGGAGGGAGGGCCCAAGATACGCAGTATTTT. This chain connects TRBV5-4 to TRBJ2-3, with 7 bases aligning to TRBD2. J lost 5 bases, V lost 0 bases, and 6 bases had no gene match. CDR3 size: 15 residues. Germline V CDR1 and CDR2: SGHNT, YYREEE (reference sequence). Supplemented by reference TRBV5-4 and TRBJ2-3, the full variable domain reads ETGVTQSPTHLIKTRGQQVTLRCSSQSGHNTVSWYQQALGQGPQFIFQYYREEENGRGNFPPRFSGLQFPNYSSELNVNALELDDSALYLCASSLGGRAQDTQYFGPGTRLTVL.

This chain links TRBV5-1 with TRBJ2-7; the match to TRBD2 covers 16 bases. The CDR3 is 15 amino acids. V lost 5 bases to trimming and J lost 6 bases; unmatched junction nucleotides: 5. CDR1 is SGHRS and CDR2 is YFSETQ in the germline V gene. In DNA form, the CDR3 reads TGCGCCAGCAGTACTGGGACTAGCGGGAGGGGCGAGCAGTACTTC. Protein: CASSTGTSGRGEQYF.

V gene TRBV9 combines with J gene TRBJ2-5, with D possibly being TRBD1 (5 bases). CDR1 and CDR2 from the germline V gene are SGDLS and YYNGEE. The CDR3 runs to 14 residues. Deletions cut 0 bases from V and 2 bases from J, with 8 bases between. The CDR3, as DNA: TGTGCCAGCAGCGTAGGGGGCAATCAAGAGACCCAGTACTTC. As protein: CASSVGGNQETQYF.

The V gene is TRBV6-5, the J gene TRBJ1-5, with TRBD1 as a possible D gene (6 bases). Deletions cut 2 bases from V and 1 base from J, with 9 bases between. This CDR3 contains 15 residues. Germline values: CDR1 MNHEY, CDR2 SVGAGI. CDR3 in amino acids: CASSYGTISNQPQHF. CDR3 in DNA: TGTGCCAGCAGTTACGGGACAATAAGCAATCAGCCCCAGCATTTT.

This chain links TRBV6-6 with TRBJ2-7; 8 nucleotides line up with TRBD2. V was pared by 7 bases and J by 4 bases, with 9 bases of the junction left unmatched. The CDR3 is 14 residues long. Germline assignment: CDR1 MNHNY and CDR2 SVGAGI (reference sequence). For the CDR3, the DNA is TGTGCCAGCACTTCAACCCGGGGGGGTTACGAGCAGTACTTC. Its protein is CASTSTRGGYEQYF.

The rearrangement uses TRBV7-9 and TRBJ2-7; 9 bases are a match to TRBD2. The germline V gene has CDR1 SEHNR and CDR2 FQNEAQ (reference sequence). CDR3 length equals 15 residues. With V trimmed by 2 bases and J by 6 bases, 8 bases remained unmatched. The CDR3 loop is CASSLNSGRRGEQYF. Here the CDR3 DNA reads TGTGCCAGCAGCTTAAACAGCGGGAGGCGCGGCGAGCAGTACTTC.